Below, 20 T cell receptor beta chains from the same sample are listed, as sequenced in a study of OX40 agonist ivuxolimab in advanced cancers. The table came from immunoSEQ multiplex PCR; TCRdb's copy has only in-frame clones and leaves some out. The sample consists of approximately 70,000 clones, approximately 82% of them appearing once. Source: CD4+ or CD8+ T cells sorted from blood, taken in a trial of the OX40 agonist ivuxolimab. Receptors were obtained from an adult with an advanced solid tumor such as melanoma, head and neck, liver or kidney cancer.

This chain joins TRBV4-2 and TRBJ1-3; 7 nucleotides line up with TRBD1. Trimming removed 0 bases from V and 0 bases from J; junction bases left unmatched: 11. The CDR3 has 19 amino acids. Per germline, CDR1 LGHNA and CDR2 YNFKEQ. CDR3 region: CASSQDRGPSGGSGNTIYF. The CDR3 region has the DNA TGTGCCAGCAGCCAAGATAGGGGTCCGTCAGGGGGCTCTGGAAACACCATATATTTT.

The J gene is TRBJ2-7, the V gene TRBV6-6; perhaps TRBD2 as D (7 bases). Per the germline V gene, CDR1 is MNHNY and CDR2 is SVGAGI (reference sequence). V was trimmed by 7 bases and J by 2 bases, leaving 18 bases between them. The CDR3 sequence is 15 residues long. CDR3 in DNA: TGTGCCAGCATGGCAGCGGGACACCGAGCCTACGAGCAGTACGTC. This sequence encodes CASMAAGHRAYEQYV.

V and J are TRBV10-3 and TRBJ1-1; D gene uncertain. The CDR3 length is 13 residues. Trimming removed 6 bases at V and 2 bases at J, with 10 bases between. In germline, CDR1 is ENHRY, CDR2 SYGVKD. CDR3 in amino acids: CAISEDLNTEAFF. CDR3 DNA sequence: TGTGCCATCAGCGAGGACCTTAACACTGAAGCTTTCTTT.

The chain couples TRBV6-1 to TRBJ2-3; D unresolved. The V end was cut by 1 base, the J end by 4 bases, with 3 bases between. From germline, CDR1 is MNHNS and CDR2 SASEGT. The CDR3 spans 12 residues. DNA of the CDR3: TGTGCCAGCAGTGAAGGGCCAGATACGCAGTATTTT. Translation: CASSEGPDTQYF.

The CDR3 reads CASSLAGSGANVLTF. CDR3 sequence (DNA): TGTGCCAGCAGCTTAGCAGGCTCTGGGGCCAACGTCCTGACTTTC. The rearrangement joins TRBV7-2 to TRBJ2-6; D not resolved. The CDR3 covers 15 residues. Germline V gene data show CDR1 as SGHTA and CDR2 as FQGNSA. V was clipped by 0 bases and J by 0 bases, with 3 bases between them.

The chain recombines TRBV23-1 with TRBJ1-5, with D possibly matching TRBD1 (5 bases). TRBV23-1 is an open reading frame, and its role is uncertain. The CDR3 has 20 amino acids. V lost 0 bases to trimming and J lost 0 bases, with 21 bases between them. DNA for the CDR3: TGCGCCAGCAGTCAATCGTACGTTCTGACAGCGGCATTTAGCAATCAGCCCCAGCATTTT. Translation gives CASSQSYVLTAAFSNQPQHF.

The chain couples TRBV27 to TRBJ2-1; D assignment may be TRBD1 or TRBD2 (5 bases each). The CDR3 spans 16 residues. The V end was cut by 0 bases, the J end by 0 bases, with 9 bases between. Looked up from germline, CDR1 is MNHEY and CDR2 is SMNVEV (reference sequence). The CDR3 DNA reads as TGTGCCAGCAGTTTATCGGGGGACCGCTCCTACAATGAGCAGTTCTTC. Its protein product is CASSLSGDRSYNEQFF.

The chain has TRBV19 and TRBJ1-1; D unresolved. Between the trimmed V and J ends, which lost 5 bases and 3 bases, there was a span of 10 bases. The CDR3 runs to 13 residues. Germline CDR1 is LNHDA and CDR2 is SQIVND (reference sequence). This chain's CDR3 is CASSPTSHTEAFF. The CDR3 DNA is TGTGCCAGTAGTCCGACGTCGCACACTGAAGCTTTCTTT.

The V gene is TRBV29-1, the J gene TRBJ2-3; 15 bases align to TRBD2. This CDR3 has 18 amino acids. V gave up 5 bases and J gave up 0 bases; unmatched junction bases: 9. Per germline, CDR1 SQVTM and CDR2 ANQGSEA. The CDR3 sequence is CSVRGLAGGSESTDTQYF. The DNA for the CDR3 is TGCAGCGTTCGGGGACTAGCGGGAGGAAGTGAGAGCACAGATACGCAGTATTTT.

The J gene is TRBJ2-7, the V gene TRBV29-1; 8 bases are shared with TRBD1. The V segment lost 7 bases and the J segment 0 bases; nucleotides outside the gene matches: 5. The CDR3 extends over 13 amino acids. Per germline, CDR1 SQVTM and CDR2 ANQGSEA. Written as DNA, the CDR3 is TGCAGCGCCCTGACAGGGGCCTCCTACGAGCAGTACTTC. Its protein is CSALTGASYEQYF.

The V and J genes are TRBV5-4 and TRBJ2-3, with 8 positions matching TRBD2. There are 19 residues in the CDR3. In germline, CDR1 is SGHNT, CDR2 YYREEE (reference sequence). V was clipped by 0 bases and J by 2 bases; unmatched bases: 14. DNA for the CDR3: TGTGCCAGCAGCTTGGGGACAGTCCTTGCGGGGGGCTCCACAGATACGCAGTATTTT. This translates into CASSLGTVLAGGSTDTQYF.

The chain has TRBV4-2 and TRBJ2-3, with TRBD1 matching 8 bases. The germline V gene encodes CDR1 LGHNA and CDR2 YNFKEQ. The length of the CDR3 is 17 residues. V shed 4 bases and J 0 bases; nucleotides not matched to a gene: 9. The CDR3 spells CASSPERTGLSTDTQYF. The DNA of the CDR3 is TGTGCCAGCAGCCCCGAACGGACAGGGCTCAGCACAGATACGCAGTATTTT.

CDR3 amino acids: CASERTVSNQPQHF. The CDR3 region has the DNA TGTGCCAGCGAACGGACAGTTAGCAATCAGCCCCAGCATTTT. The chain links TRBV2 to TRBJ1-5; D possibly corresponds to TRBD1 (6 bases). This CDR3 is built from 14 residues. Germline CDR1 reads SNHLY; CDR2 reads FYNNEI. The ends were cut back, 8 bases at V and 0 bases at J, with 11 bases in the middle.

The rearrangement uses TRBV12-5 and TRBJ2-3; D gene ambiguous. The CDR3 extends over 13 amino acids. Germline CDR1 is LGHNT and CDR2 is FRNRAP. Trimming stripped 2 bases from V and 4 bases from J, with 7 bases between. CDR3 nucleotide sequence: TGTGCTAGTGGTTTGTGGGGTGCAGATACGCAGTATTTT. The encoded protein is CASGLWGADTQYF. Full variable domain (rest looked up from reference TRBV12-5 and TRBJ2-3): DARVTQTPRHKVTEMGQEVTMRCQPILGHNTVFWYRQTMMQGLELLAYFRNRAPLDDSGMPKDRFSAEMPDATLATLKIQPSEPRDSAVYFCASGLWGADTQYFGPGTRLTVL.

J is TRBJ2-5 and V is TRBV30, with 7 nucleotides matching TRBD1. This CDR3 is built from 12 residues. V gave up 2 bases and J gave up 4 bases; unmatched junction bases: 1. CDR1 and CDR2 from the germline V gene are GTSNPN and SVGIG (reference sequence). The CDR3 bases are TGTGCCTGGAGTCGGGACAGAGAGACCCAGTACTTC. This codes for CAWSRDRETQYF.

This chain links TRBV19 with TRBJ1-3, with 9 bases aligning to TRBD1. The CDR3 runs 15 residues. The V and J ends lost 11 bases and 4 bases, in that order; junction bases with no gene match: 12. Germline CDR1 is LNHDA and CDR2 is SQIVND (reference sequence). In DNA, the CDR3 is TGTGCCTCCAACCGGGACAGGGACTCCGGAAACACCATATATTTT. This translates into CASNRDRDSGNTIYF.

This chain connects TRBV4-3 to TRBJ2-3; D is unresolved. Deletions cut 3 bases from V and 4 bases from J, with 8 bases between. Germline CDR1 is LGHNA and CDR2 is YSLEER. This CDR3 is built from 13 residues. This chain's CDR3 is CASSHENADTQYF. As DNA, the CDR3 is TGCGCCAGCAGCCATGAGAACGCAGATACGCAGTATTTT.

This clone has just one count. V and J are TRBV2 and TRBJ2-5; 10 positions match TRBD2. The CDR3 has 15 residues. From germline, CDR1 is SNHLY and CDR2 FYNNEI. After removal of 6 bases from V and 7 bases from J, the junction contained 11 bases not matched to a gene. CDR3 in DNA: TGTGCCAGCAGGCAGCTAGCGGGGGCGTTCGGGACCCAGTACTTC. It translates to CASRQLAGAFGTQYF.

V usage is TRBV9 and J usage is TRBJ1-4; D is unresolved. The ends were cut back, 0 bases at V and 7 bases at J, with 10 bases in the middle. The CDR3 extends over 14 amino acids. Germline lookup yields CDR1 SGDLS and CDR2 YYNGEE. Written as DNA, the CDR3 is TGTGCCAGCAGCGTAGACGGGTACGGTGAAAAACTGTTTTTT. Its protein product is CASSVDGYGEKLFF. The complete variable domain, with remaining parts taken from reference TRBV9 and TRBJ1-4, reads DSGVTQTPKHLITATGQRVTLRCSPRSGDLSVYWYQQSLDQGLQFLIQYYNGEERAKGNILERFSAQQFPDLHSELNLSSLELGDSALYFCASSVDGYGEKLFFGSGTQLSVL.

The V and J genes are TRBV11-2 and TRBJ2-3; D gene uncertain. The CDR3 consists of 14 residues. V was shortened by 1 base and J by 5 bases, with 10 bases between the two germline ends. CDR1 and CDR2 (germline): SGHAT, FQNNGV. CDR3 DNA: TGTGCCAGCAGCTTAGGACCGGGTGGAGATACGCAGTATTTT. Protein: CASSLGPGGDTQYF.